This T cell receptor (beta chain) emerged from a study of tissue T cells after allogeneic stem cell transplantation. Sample time point: mouse harvest day 14 after allogeneic transplant. Mouse grafts combined 10^7 T-cell-depleted bone marrow cells with 10^6 splenic CD5+ T cells. Generated by immunoSEQ multiplex PCR, the TCRdb table keeps only in-frame clones and is missing some. The sample carries roughly 5,000 clones, 40% to 55% recorded once. V was clipped by 4 bases and J by 0 bases, with 7 bases between them. The CDR3 sequence is 14 residues long. Per germline, CDR1 KGHPV and CDR2 FQNQEV (reference sequence). About this clone itself: Here the gene names and germline are mouse. From the germline J gene comes the end of the CDR3, since the read stops 1 residue before it.

This clonotype was obtained from a female BALB/c mouse given C57BL/6 T cells with graft-versus-host disease after an allogeneic hematopoietic cell transplant. J is TRBJ1-3 and V is TRBV26; D is ambiguous. The sequenced sample consisted of gut tissue. CDR3 bases read: TGTGCCAGCAGTCGCGGGGTTTCTGGAAATACGCTCTAT. Translating it yields CASSRGVSGNTLY. The entire CDR3 is CASSRGVSGNTLYF.